These T cell receptor beta chains were read from a single sample in a study of control samples from healthy donors and cancer patients. Sequenced by immunoSEQ multiplex PCR; TCRdb stores in-frame clones only, minus some. The table lists around 120,000 clones, 85% to 95% of them singletons. Sequencing was done on a sample of PBMCs. The receptor source for this set is a man between 45 and 60 years old with head and neck cancer. Each CDR3 is given with its conserved first and last residue. A D gene is named only where the DNA matches it firmly. Some rows have no size entry. The others give once, few or many, or a class for an expanded clone.

v_call: TRBV4-3; j_call: TRBJ2-2; clone_size: NA; d_call: NA; cdr3_nt: TGCGCCAGCAGCCAAGATAGAGGCGGCGGGGAGCTGTTTTTT; cdr3_aa: CASSQDRGGGELFF
v_call: TRBV29-1; j_call: TRBJ1-1; clone_size: NA; d_call: NA; cdr3_nt: TGCAGCGTTGTTTTCTACACTGAAGCTTTCTTT; cdr3_aa: CSVVFYTEAFF
v_call: TRBV5-4; j_call: TRBJ2-6; clone_size: NA; d_call: TRBD2; cdr3_nt: TGTGCCAGCAGCCCCGGGGGGGCCAGCGGCGGGGCCAACGTCCTGACTTTC; cdr3_aa: CASSPGGASGGANVLTF
v_call: TRBV3-1/TRBV3-2; j_call: TRBJ2-1; clone_size: NA; d_call: TRBD1; cdr3_nt: TGTGCCAGCAGCCAAAGCTCCCCCGGGGACAGGTTTCTCAATGAGCAGTTCTTC; cdr3_aa: CASSQSSPGDRFLNEQFF
v_call: TRBV5-1; j_call: TRBJ2-3; clone_size: NA; d_call: TRBD1; cdr3_nt: TGCGCCAGCAGCTTACCCCAGGGGGTCACAGATACGCAGTATTTT; cdr3_aa: CASSLPQGVTDTQYF
v_call: TRBV6-6; j_call: TRBJ1-2; clone_size: NA; d_call: TRBD1; cdr3_nt: TGTGCCAGCAGTTACTCGGGACAGGCCCTTAACTATGGCTACACCTTC; cdr3_aa: CASSYSGQALNYGYTF
v_call: TRBV18; j_call: TRBJ1-2; clone_size: NA; d_call: NA; cdr3_nt: TGTGCCAGCTCACCAACTGCGAACTATGGCTACACCTTC; cdr3_aa: CASSPTANYGYTF
v_call: TRBV2; j_call: TRBJ2-7; clone_size: NA; d_call: TRBD1; cdr3_nt: TGTGCCAGCCAAGGGGGACAGGGCAACTACGAGCAGTACTTC; cdr3_aa: CASQGGQGNYEQYF
v_call: TRBV30; j_call: TRBJ2-7; clone_size: NA; d_call: TRBD1; cdr3_nt: TGTGCCTGGAGGACAGGGCCCTCCCCCCACGAGCAGTACTTC; cdr3_aa: CAWRTGPSPHEQYF
v_call: TRBV19; j_call: TRBJ2-5; clone_size: NA; d_call: NA; cdr3_nt: TGTGCCAGTAGTATAGTGGGACAGTACTTC; cdr3_aa: CASSIVGQYF
v_call: TRBV10-3; j_call: TRBJ2-7; clone_size: NA; d_call: NA; cdr3_nt: TGTGCCATCAGTGATGATAACAGGGCCTACGAGCAGTACTTC; cdr3_aa: CAISDDNRAYEQYF
v_call: TRBV5-1; j_call: TRBJ1-2; clone_size: NA; d_call: TRBD1; cdr3_nt: TGCGCCAGCAGCCCACATGCCGGGACAGGGATGGTAAAAGGCTACACCTTC; cdr3_aa: CASSPHAGTGMVKGYTF
v_call: TRBV9; j_call: TRBJ1-3; clone_size: NA; d_call: NA; cdr3_nt: TGTGCCAGCAGTCGCGAGTTCTCTGGAAACACCATATATTTT; cdr3_aa: CASSREFSGNTIYF
v_call: TRBV3-1/TRBV3-2; j_call: TRBJ2-1; clone_size: once; d_call: TRBD2; cdr3_nt: TGTGCCAGCAGCCGCCGAGGTGCGGGGGGGCGACATGAGCAGTTCTTC; cdr3_aa: CASSRRGAGGRHEQFF
v_call: TRBV29-1; j_call: TRBJ1-2; clone_size: NA; d_call: NA; cdr3_nt: TGCAGCGTTGCGGTGGGTTATGGCTACACCTTC; cdr3_aa: CSVAVGYGYTF
v_call: TRBV5-1; j_call: TRBJ1-1; clone_size: NA; d_call: NA; cdr3_nt: TGCGCCAGCAGCCCGTCCGGGACTTCGAACACTGAAGCTTTCTTT; cdr3_aa: CASSPSGTSNTEAFF
v_call: TRBV4-2; j_call: TRBJ2-3; clone_size: once; d_call: NA; cdr3_nt: TGTGCCAGCAGCCAAGAGGCACAGGTCTGGGGCACAGATACGCAGTATTTT; cdr3_aa: CASSQEAQVWGTDTQYF
v_call: TRBV19; j_call: TRBJ2-2; clone_size: NA; d_call: NA; cdr3_nt: TGTGCCAGTAAACAGGGAATAAACACCGGGGAGCTGTTTTTT; cdr3_aa: CASKQGINTGELFF
v_call: TRBV3-1/TRBV3-2; j_call: TRBJ2-7; clone_size: NA; d_call: TRBD2; cdr3_nt: TGTGCCAGCAGACCCAGCGGGGGCGGATCCTACGAGCAGTACTTC; cdr3_aa: CASRPSGGGSYEQYF
v_call: TRBV7-9; j_call: TRBJ2-1; clone_size: once; d_call: TRBD2; cdr3_nt: TGTGCCAGCAGCTTAGCGAGGACTAGCGGTAATGAGCAGTTCTTC; cdr3_aa: CASSLARTSGNEQFF
v_call: TRBV14; j_call: TRBJ1-3; clone_size: NA; d_call: TRBD1; cdr3_nt: TGTGCCAGCAGCTGGAACCACAGGGGCTCTGGAAACACCATATATTTT; cdr3_aa: CASSWNHRGSGNTIYF
v_call: TRBV19; j_call: TRBJ2-5; clone_size: NA; d_call: NA; cdr3_nt: TGTGCCAGCGGGGACTACCAAGAGACCCAGTACTTC; cdr3_aa: CASGDYQETQYF
v_call: TRBV12-3/TRBV12-4; j_call: TRBJ1-5; clone_size: NA; d_call: NA; cdr3_nt: TGTGCCAGCAGGAGGGGTCGCAATCAGCCCCAGCATTTT; cdr3_aa: CASRRGRNQPQHF
v_call: TRBV4-3; j_call: TRBJ2-3; clone_size: NA; d_call: TRBD2; cdr3_nt: TGCGCCAGCAGCCAAGGCTCTAGCGGGGGTTCCACAGATACGCAGTATTTT; cdr3_aa: CASSQGSSGGSTDTQYF
v_call: TRBV6-2/TRBV6-3; j_call: TRBJ2-1; clone_size: NA; d_call: NA; cdr3_nt: TGTGCCAGCAGCCCACTAGGTAATGAGCAGTTCTTC; cdr3_aa: CASSPLGNEQFF
v_call: TRBV28; j_call: TRBJ1-4; clone_size: NA; d_call: NA; cdr3_nt: TGTGCCAGCAGCCCGATTGAGGGCGGTAAGGAAAAACTGTTTTTT; cdr3_aa: CASSPIEGGKEKLFF
v_call: TRBV7-2; j_call: TRBJ2-1; clone_size: once; d_call: TRBD2; cdr3_nt: TGTGCCAGCAGCTTAGCCTCCTGGCGGGGGGTGGAGAATGAGCAGTTCTTC; cdr3_aa: CASSLASWRGVENEQFF
v_call: TRBV7-3; j_call: TRBJ1-1; clone_size: NA; d_call: NA; cdr3_nt: TGTGCCAGCAGCACCTACACCGACACTGAAGCTTTCTTT; cdr3_aa: CASSTYTDTEAFF
v_call: TRBV23-1; j_call: TRBJ1-2; clone_size: once; d_call: TRBD1; cdr3_nt: TGCGCCAGCAGTCCCCGGGACAGTAATTATGGCTACACCTTC; cdr3_aa: CASSPRDSNYGYTF
v_call: TRBV5-4; j_call: TRBJ2-3; clone_size: NA; d_call: NA; cdr3_nt: TGTGCCAGCAGCTTGGCTCCAGTTAGCGCAGATACGCAGTATTTT; cdr3_aa: CASSLAPVSADTQYF
v_call: TRBV11-3; j_call: TRBJ2-2; clone_size: NA; d_call: NA; cdr3_nt: TGTGCCAGCAGCTTAGGACCCGGGAGCGGGGAGCTGTTTTTT; cdr3_aa: CASSLGPGSGELFF
v_call: TRBV19; j_call: TRBJ1-2; clone_size: NA; d_call: NA; cdr3_nt: TGTGCCAGTACGGGTCCTCGGTTATCGAGCGGCTACACCTTC; cdr3_aa: CASTGPRLSSGYTF
v_call: TRBV6-6; j_call: TRBJ1-5; clone_size: NA; d_call: NA; cdr3_nt: TGTGCCAGCCGATTACAGGGCGGCAATCAGCCCCAGCATTTT; cdr3_aa: CASRLQGGNQPQHF